This TCR beta chain was recorded in a study of blood T cell repertoires in COVID-19. As for the study in general: The samples span acute and convalescent COVID-19 from the United States, Italy and Spain. T cells, B-cell-depleted T cells, or PBMCs provided the cDNA or gDNA that served as material.

In the authors' workflow: Amplifying reference gene primers gave estimates of nucleated cell counts. Some clones are missing from TCRdb's copy, which holds only in-frame ones; the method was immunoSEQ multiplex PCR. V, J and clone size reflect that table, while D and trimming were determined from the DNA. The sample holds about 180,000 clones, 65% to 90% seen once. Only one count was recorded for this clone. This receptor was obtained from a human donor in a cohort sampled during active COVID-19. The specimen sequenced was peripheral blood.

Written as DNA, the CDR3 is TGTGCCAGCACCGGACAGGGGGCCTACGAGCAGTACTTC. Protein product: CASTGQGAYEQYF. The chain couples TRBV25-1 to TRBJ2-7; 10 bases match TRBD1. V trimming: 7 bases; J trimming: 2 bases; junction bases outside the gene matches: 2. The V gene's germline CDR1 is MGHDK and CDR2 SYGVNS. CDR3 length: 13 residues.